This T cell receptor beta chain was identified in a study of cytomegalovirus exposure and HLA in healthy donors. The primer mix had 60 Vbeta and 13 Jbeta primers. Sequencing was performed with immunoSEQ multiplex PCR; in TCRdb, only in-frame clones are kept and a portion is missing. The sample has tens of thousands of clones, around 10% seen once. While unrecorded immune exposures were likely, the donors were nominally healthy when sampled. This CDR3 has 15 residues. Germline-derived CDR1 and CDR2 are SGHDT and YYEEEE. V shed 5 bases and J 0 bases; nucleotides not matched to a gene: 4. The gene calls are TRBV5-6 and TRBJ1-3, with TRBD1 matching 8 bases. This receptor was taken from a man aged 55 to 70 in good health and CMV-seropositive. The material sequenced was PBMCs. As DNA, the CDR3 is TGTGCCAGCAGACGGACAGGGAGCTCTGGAAACACCATATATTTT. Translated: CASRRTGSSGNTIYF.